A single sample gave rise to the 13 T cell receptor beta chains below, sequenced in a study of beta chain features in type 1 diabetes (dated by TCRdb to 2016 to 2018). Libraries came from the immunoSEQ multiplex PCR assay. The entire amount of isolated RNA was reverse transcribed using the High Capacity cDNA Reverse Transcription Kit, so the sequenced TCRB transcripts were expressed ones. TCRdb holds this immuneACCESS table with in-frame rearrangements only. Some clones are missing; in checked studies, unresolved V genes explain under half, and the rest has no known cause. Within this sample are approximately 250,000 clones, with over 9.5% of them counted one time only. Around 0.031% of the sample goes to the ten largest clones. The sequencing sample was made of naive CD4+ T cells from blood. The sample's cell subset or site label, decoded: true naive CD4+ T cells. The receptors here all came from a woman under 30 in good health.

This chain joins TRBV30 and TRBJ2-2, with 10 positions matching TRBD1. From germline, CDR1 is GTSNPN and CDR2 SVGIG (reference sequence). Trimming took 8 bases from V and 7 from J; bases not matched to a gene: 10. CDR3 size: 14 residues. The CDR3 nucleotides read TGTGCCGCCGGGACAGGGGTAGTTATCGGGGAGCTGTTTTTT. The encoded protein is CAAGTGVVIGELFF.

There are a few counts of this clone. The chain employs TRBV23-1 and TRBJ1-2, with TRBD1 identical over 7 bases. TRBV23-1 carries the ORF label, with uncertain function. V trimming: 3 bases; J trimming: 7 bases; junction bases outside the gene matches: 11. The CDR3 sequence is 15 residues long. The CDR3 region is CASSHNHRGGRGYTF. Written as DNA, the CDR3 is TGCGCCAGCAGTCATAACCACAGGGGAGGTCGTGGCTACACCTTC.

Only a few counts were recorded for this clone. The rearrangement uses TRBV5-1 and TRBJ2-3; 9 bases align to TRBD1. Germline trimming cut 4 bases from V and 3 bases from J; bases unmatched to any gene: 12. This CDR3 contains 17 residues. Germline V gives CDR1 SGHRS, CDR2 YFSETQ. CDR3 sequence (DNA): TGCGCCAGCAGCAGGACAGGGGCCGCGTCAATAACAGATACGCAGTATTTT. This codes for CASSRTGAASITDTQYF.

This clone was seen a handful of times. The chain joins TRBV5-1 to TRBJ2-6; 7 nucleotides line up with TRBD1. The CDR3 is 19 amino acids. Germline CDR1 reads SGHRS; CDR2 reads YFSETQ. Trimming cost V 0 bases and J 3 bases; bases outside gene matches: 12. CDR3 sequence: CASSLEVVTGLRGANVLTF. The CDR3 region has the DNA TGCGCCAGCAGCTTGGAGGTCGTGACAGGGCTTCGTGGGGCCAACGTCCTGACTTTC. Combining the CDR3 with reference TRBV5-1 and TRBJ2-6 gives the whole variable domain KAGVTQTPRYLIKTRGQQVTLSCSPISGHRSVSWYQQTPGQGLQFLFEYFSETQRNKGNFPGRFSGRQFSNSRSEMNVSTLELGDSALYLCASSLEVVTGLRGANVLTFGAGSRLTVL.

This clone has a handful of counts. The chain carries TRBV7-9 and TRBJ1-5, with D maybe TRBD1 (5 bases). Germline-derived CDR1 and CDR2 are SEHNR and FQNEAQ (reference sequence). V was shortened by 0 bases and J by 1 base, with 13 bases between the two germline ends. The CDR3 runs 17 residues. The DNA for the CDR3 is TGTGCCAGCAGCTTAGCGCTATCAGGGTTGAGCAATCAGCCCCAGCATTTT. It yields the protein CASSLALSGLSNQPQHF.

The genes are TRBV9 and TRBJ1-6, with 8 bases that match TRBD1. Germline CDR1 is SGDLS and CDR2 is YYNGEE. The CDR3 contains 14 residues. After removal of 4 bases from V and 7 bases from J, the junction contained 4 bases not matched to a gene. The DNA for the CDR3 is TGTGCCAGCAGCCTGACAGGGGACAATTCACCCCTCCACTTT. It encodes CASSLTGDNSPLHF.

Only a few counts were recorded for this clone. The gene calls are TRBV7-2 and TRBJ2-2, with D tentatively TRBD2 (5 bases). This CDR3 has 16 amino acids. The germline V gene encodes CDR1 SGHTA and CDR2 FQGNSA. V was trimmed by 2 bases and J by 2 bases, leaving 12 bases between them. CDR3 protein: CASSLRLAVNTGELFF. Here the CDR3 DNA reads TGTGCCAGCAGCTTAAGGCTAGCTGTTAACACCGGGGAGCTGTTTTTT.

This clone turned up a few times. This chain joins TRBV6-4 and TRBJ2-1; maybe TRBD2 (6 bases). V lost 8 bases and J lost 3, with 8 bases in between. CDR3 length: 12 residues. Germline CDR1 MRHNA, CDR2 SNTAGT. Written as DNA, the CDR3 is TGTGCCAGCTTAGCGGTCTACAATGAGCAGTTCTTC. It specifies CASLAVYNEQFF.

Only a few counts were recorded for this clone. The chain recombines TRBV2 with TRBJ2-3, with D perhaps TRBD2 (7 bases). The CDR3 extends over 14 amino acids. Looked up from germline, CDR1 is SNHLY and CDR2 is FYNNEI. V lost 6 bases, J lost 5 bases, and 15 bases lay in between. The CDR3 coding sequence is TGTGCCAGCAGGACCGGGGGGCGGGGAGATACGCAGTATTTT. This codes for CASRTGGRGDTQYF. The full variable domain, completed using reference TRBV2 and TRBJ2-3, is EPEVTQTPSHQVTQMGQEVILRCVPISNHLYFYWYRQILGQKVEFLVSFYNNEISEKSEIFDDQFSVERPDGSNFTLKIRSTKLEDSAMYFCASRTGGRGDTQYFGPGTRLTVL.

This clone was seen more than once but under ten times. The V and J genes are TRBV14 and TRBJ1-2; D call uncertain. The V end was cut by 1 base, the J end by 8 bases, with 5 bases between. This CDR3 has 11 amino acids. Per the germline V gene, CDR1 is SGHDN and CDR2 is FVKESK. The CDR3 DNA sequence: TGTGCCAGCAGCCAAGTTGAGGGCTACACCTTC. Translation gives CASSQVEGYTF.

A few counts support this clone. The rearrangement joins TRBV30 to TRBJ2-2; 13 nucleotides match TRBD2. This CDR3 is 15 amino acids long. Germline CDR1 is GTSNPN and CDR2 is SVGIG (reference sequence). The ends lost 0 bases at V and 6 bases at J; junction bases unmatched: 1. CDR3 loop: CAWSVLAGGAGELFF. The CDR3 DNA reads as TGTGCCTGGAGTGTACTAGCGGGGGGGGCCGGGGAGCTGTTTTTT.

This clone was counted a few times. V usage is TRBV10-2 and J usage is TRBJ1-2, with a possible D match to TRBD1 (6 bases). This CDR3 spans 13 amino acids. Germline V gene data show CDR1 as WSHSY and CDR2 as SAAADI. The V gene lost 4 bases and the J gene lost 2 bases, with 8 bases spanning the gap. DNA for the CDR3: TGCGCCAGCAGTGCGGACAGAAACTATGGCTACACCTTC. Amino acid sequence: CASSADRNYGYTF.

V and J are TRBV7-9 and TRBJ2-3, with TRBD1 matching over 8 bases. The CDR3 loop spans 14 amino acids. With V trimmed by 5 bases and J by 3 bases, 4 bases remained unmatched. CDR1 is SEHNR and CDR2 is FQNEAQ in the germline V gene (reference sequence). CDR3: CASSLRTGTDTQYF. The CDR3 nucleotides read TGTGCCAGCAGCCTGAGGACAGGGACAGATACGCAGTATTTT.